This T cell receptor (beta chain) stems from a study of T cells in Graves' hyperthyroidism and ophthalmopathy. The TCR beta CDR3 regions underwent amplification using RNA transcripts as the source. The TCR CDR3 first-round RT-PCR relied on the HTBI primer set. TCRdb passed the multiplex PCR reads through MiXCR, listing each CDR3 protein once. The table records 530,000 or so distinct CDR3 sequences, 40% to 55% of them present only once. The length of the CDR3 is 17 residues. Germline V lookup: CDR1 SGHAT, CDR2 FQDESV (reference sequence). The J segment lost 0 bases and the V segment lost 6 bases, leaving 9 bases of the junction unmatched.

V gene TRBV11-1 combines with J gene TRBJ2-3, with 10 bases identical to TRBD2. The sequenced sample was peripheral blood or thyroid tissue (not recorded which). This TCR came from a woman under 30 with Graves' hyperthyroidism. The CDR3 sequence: CASRSFGLAASTDTQYF. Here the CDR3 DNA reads TGTGCCAGCAGGTCATTTGGACTAGCGGCCAGCACAGATACGCAGTATTTT.